This record looks at one TCR beta chain sequence and its context. Its antigen is currently unknown. It was with unique molecular identifiers that the TCRbeta library was prepared. MiXCR, run by TCRdb on the PCR reads, gives a single entry per CDR3 protein. The sample consists of approximately 85,000 distinct CDR3 sequences, roughly a sixth of them appearing once. Germline loops: CDR1 SNHLY, CDR2 FYNNEI. Trimming pared 0 bases from V and 1 base from J, leaving 7 bases between. The CDR3 runs 14 residues. This sample is part of a study of T-cell reconstitution after alpha-beta-depleted transplantation in children. General study points: Recipient T cells and thymic progenitors that survived were the source of the high TCRbeta diversity seen at day 60 in some patients. About two months after transplant, alpha-beta T cells reportedly came from several hundred expanded graft clones. When one year had passed after transplant, most T-cell counts and diversity came from newly produced T cells.

The sequence derives from a male patient between 2 and 15 years old who had a stem cell transplant for acute lymphoblastic leukemia, so the T cells may come from the graft donor. This specimen consisted of PBMCs, mostly from graft donor cells, obtained 180 days after TCRalphabeta/CD19-depleted stem cell transplant. The rearrangement links TRBV2 to TRBJ2-7; D gene uncertain. In DNA form, the CDR3 reads TGTGCCAGCAGTGAAGCGAGGCTATCCTACGAGCAGTACTTC. This gives the protein CASSEARLSYEQYF.